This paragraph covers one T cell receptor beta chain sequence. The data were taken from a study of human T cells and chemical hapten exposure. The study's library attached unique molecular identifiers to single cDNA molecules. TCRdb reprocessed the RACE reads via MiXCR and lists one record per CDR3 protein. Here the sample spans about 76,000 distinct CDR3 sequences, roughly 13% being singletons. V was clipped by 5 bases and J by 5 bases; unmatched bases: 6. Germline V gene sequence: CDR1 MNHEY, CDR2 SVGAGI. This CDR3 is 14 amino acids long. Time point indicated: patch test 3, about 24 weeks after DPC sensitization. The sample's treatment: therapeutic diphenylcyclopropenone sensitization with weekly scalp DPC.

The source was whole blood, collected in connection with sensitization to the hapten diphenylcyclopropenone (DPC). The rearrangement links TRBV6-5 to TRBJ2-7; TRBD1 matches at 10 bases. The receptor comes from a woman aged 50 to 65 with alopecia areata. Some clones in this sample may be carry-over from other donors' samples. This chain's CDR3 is CASSGQGGIDEQYF. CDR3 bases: TGTGCCAGCAGTGGACAGGGGGGTATCGACGAGCAGTACTTC.